The rows below give T cell receptor beta chains drawn from one sample of a study of shared clonotypes between healthy human individuals. The repertoire was sequenced with immunoSEQ multiplex PCR; TCRdb's copy has only in-frame clones and lacks some. The data hold some 1.1 million clones, with 70% to 80% observed a single time. The sequenced sample consisted of memory CD4+ T cells from PBMCs. The receptors stem from a man younger than 30 in good health. Some clones in this sample may be carry-over from other donors' samples. The CDR3 runs from the conserved cysteine through the conserved F or W. The D gene is left open where the match is weak. Some rows mark clone size as missing; the rest say once, few, many or name a class of expanded clone.

CDR3: CASSPGSPRTYYEQYF; DNA: TGTGCCAGCTCACCAGGAAGCCCTCGAACGTACTACGAGCAGTACTTC; length: 16; size: .; J: TRBJ2-7; D: .; V: TRBV18
CDR3: CASRIGQGENYGYTF; DNA: TGTGCCAGCAGGATCGGACAGGGGGAAAACTATGGCTACACCTTC; length: 15; size: .; J: TRBJ1-2; D: TRBD1; V: TRBV6-4
CDR3: CASSEILSARAGELFF; DNA: TGTGCCAGCAGTGAAATCCTCAGTGCCAGAGCCGGGGAGCTGTTTTTT; length: 16; size: .; J: TRBJ2-2; D: .; V: TRBV2
CDR3: CASSELSSGYEQYF; DNA: TGTGCCAGCAGTGAATTGTCTAGCGGATACGAGCAGTACTTC; length: 14; size: .; J: TRBJ2-7; D: TRBD2; V: TRBV2
CDR3: CASSVGQGLLGYTF; DNA: TGCGCCAGCAGCGTTGGACAGGGACTTTTAGGCTACACCTTC; length: 14; size: few; J: TRBJ1-2; D: TRBD1; V: TRBV5-1
CDR3: CAGGQESNQPQHF; DNA: TGTGCTGGGGGGCAGGAGAGCAATCAGCCCCAGCATTTT; length: 13; size: .; J: TRBJ1-5; D: .; V: TRBV6-1
CDR3: CASSPRIDSYEQYF; DNA: TGTGCCAGCTCACCACGTATAGACTCCTACGAGCAGTACTTC; length: 14; size: .; J: TRBJ2-7; D: .; V: TRBV18
CDR3: CAWSAGRQPQHF; DNA: TGTGCCTGGAGTGCAGGGAGGCAGCCCCAGCATTTT; length: 12; size: many; J: TRBJ1-5; D: .; V: TRBV30
CDR3: CASSSSGTGQETQYF; DNA: TGTGCCAGCAGTTCTTCCGGGACAGGGCAAGAGACCCAGTACTTC; length: 15; size: .; J: TRBJ2-5; D: TRBD1; V: TRBV28
CDR3: CASSPGSTDTQYF; DNA: TGTGCCAGCAGCCCCGGCAGCACAGATACGCAGTATTTT; length: 13; size: .; J: TRBJ2-3; D: .; V: TRBV28
CDR3: CASSRGTGISYEQYF; DNA: TGCGCCAGCAGCCGTGGGACAGGAATTAGTTACGAGCAGTACTTC; length: 15; size: once; J: TRBJ2-7; D: TRBD1; V: TRBV5-1
CDR3: CASSHGSPNEQFF; DNA: TGCGCCAGCAGTCACGGGAGCCCCAATGAGCAGTTCTTC; length: 13; size: few; J: TRBJ2-1; D: .; V: TRBV23-1
CDR3: CASSEYYVNNEQFF; DNA: TGTGCCAGCAGTGAATACTACGTAAACAATGAGCAGTTCTTC; length: 14; size: .; J: TRBJ2-1; D: .; V: TRBV2
CDR3: CASSRGQGARGYTF; DNA: TGTGCCAGCAGTCGAGGACAGGGGGCGCGTGGCTACACCTTC; length: 14; size: .; J: TRBJ1-2; D: TRBD1; V: TRBV28
CDR3: CASSPRLSTEAFF; DNA: TGTGCCAGCAGCCCCAGGCTGAGCACTGAAGCTTTCTTT; length: 13; size: .; J: TRBJ1-1; D: .; V: TRBV7-3
CDR3: CASSLPDSSNTEAFF; DNA: TGTGCCAGCAGCCTTCCGGACAGCTCGAACACTGAAGCTTTCTTT; length: 15; size: .; J: TRBJ1-1; D: .; V: TRBV4-2
CDR3: CASSLWRGHTGELFF; DNA: TGTGCCAGCAGCTTATGGAGGGGGCACACCGGGGAGCTGTTTTTT; length: 15; size: .; J: TRBJ2-2; D: .; V: TRBV11-1